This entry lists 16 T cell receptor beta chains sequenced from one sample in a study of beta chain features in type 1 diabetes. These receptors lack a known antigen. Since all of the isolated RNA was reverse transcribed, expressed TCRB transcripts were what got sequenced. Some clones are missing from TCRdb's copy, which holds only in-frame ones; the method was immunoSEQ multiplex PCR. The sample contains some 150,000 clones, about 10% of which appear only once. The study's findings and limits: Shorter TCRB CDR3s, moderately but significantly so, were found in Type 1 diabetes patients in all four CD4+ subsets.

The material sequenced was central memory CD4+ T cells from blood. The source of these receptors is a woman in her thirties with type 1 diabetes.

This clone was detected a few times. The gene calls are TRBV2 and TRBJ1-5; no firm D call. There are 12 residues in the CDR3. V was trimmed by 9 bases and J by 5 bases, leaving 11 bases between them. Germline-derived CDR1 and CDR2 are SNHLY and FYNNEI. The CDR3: CASSLGDQPQHF. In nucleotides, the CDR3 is TGTGCCAGTTCGTTAGGAGATCAGCCCCAGCATTTT. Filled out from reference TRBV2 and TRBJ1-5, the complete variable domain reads EPEVTQTPSHQVTQMGQEVILRCVPISNHLYFYWYRQILGQKVEFLVSFYNNEISEKSEIFDDQFSVERPDGSNFTLKIRSTKLEDSAMYFCASSLGDQPQHFGDGTRLSIL.

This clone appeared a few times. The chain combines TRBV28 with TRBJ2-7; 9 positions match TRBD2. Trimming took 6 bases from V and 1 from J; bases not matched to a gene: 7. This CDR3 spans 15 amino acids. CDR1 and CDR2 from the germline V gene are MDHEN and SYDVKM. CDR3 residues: CASSPSGIGSYEQYF. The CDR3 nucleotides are TGTGCCAGCAGCCCTAGCGGGATCGGTTCCTACGAGCAGTACTTC.

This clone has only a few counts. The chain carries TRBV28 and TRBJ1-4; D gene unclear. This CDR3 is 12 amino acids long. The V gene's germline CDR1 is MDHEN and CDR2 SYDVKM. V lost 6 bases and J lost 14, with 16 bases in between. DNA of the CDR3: TGTGCCAGCAGCCCTATCCTCGGGAAGCTGTTTTTT. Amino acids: CASSPILGKLFF.

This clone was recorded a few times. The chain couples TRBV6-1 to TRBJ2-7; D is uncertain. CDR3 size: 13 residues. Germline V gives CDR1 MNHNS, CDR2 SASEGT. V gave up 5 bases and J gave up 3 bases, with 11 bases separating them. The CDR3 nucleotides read TGTGCCAGCAGTATGACAAGAGTCTACGAGCAGTACTTC. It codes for CASSMTRVYEQYF.

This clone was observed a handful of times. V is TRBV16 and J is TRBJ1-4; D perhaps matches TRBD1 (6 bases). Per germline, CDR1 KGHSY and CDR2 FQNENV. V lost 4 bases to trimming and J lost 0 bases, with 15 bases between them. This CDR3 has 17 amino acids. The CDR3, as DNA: TGTGCCAGCAGCCCGATACAGGGAACTGCAACTAATGAAAAACTGTTTTTT. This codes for CASSPIQGTATNEKLFF.

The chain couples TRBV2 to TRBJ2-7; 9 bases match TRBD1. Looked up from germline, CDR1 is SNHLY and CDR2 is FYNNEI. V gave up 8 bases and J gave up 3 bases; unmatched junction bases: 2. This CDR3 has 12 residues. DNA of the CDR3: TGTGCCAGCGCGACAGGGGGCTACGAGCAGTACTTC. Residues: CASATGGYEQYF.

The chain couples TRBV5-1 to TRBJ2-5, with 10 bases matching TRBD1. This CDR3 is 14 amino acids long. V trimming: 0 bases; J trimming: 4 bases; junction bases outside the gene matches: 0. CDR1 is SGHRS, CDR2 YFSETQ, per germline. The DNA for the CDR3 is TGCGCCAGCAGCTTGGGGACAGGGGGAGAGACCCAGTACTTC. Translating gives CASSLGTGGETQYF.

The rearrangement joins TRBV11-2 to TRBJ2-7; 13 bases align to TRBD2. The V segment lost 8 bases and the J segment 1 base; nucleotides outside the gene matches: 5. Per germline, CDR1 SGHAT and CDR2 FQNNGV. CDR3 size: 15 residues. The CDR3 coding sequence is TGTGCCAGCCAGCCGGGACTAGCGGGATCCTACGAGCAGTACTTC. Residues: CASQPGLAGSYEQYF.

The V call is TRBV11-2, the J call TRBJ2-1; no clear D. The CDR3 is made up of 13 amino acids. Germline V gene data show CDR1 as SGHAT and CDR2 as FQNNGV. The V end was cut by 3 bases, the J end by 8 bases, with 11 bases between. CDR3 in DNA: TGTGCCAGCAGCTTGAGTAACGTGGATGAGCAGTTCTTC. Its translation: CASSLSNVDEQFF.

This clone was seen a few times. The CDR3 nucleotides read TGTGCCAGCAGCGAGCGGGGTGATCACAATGAGCAGTTCTTC. It translates to CASSERGDHNEQFF. The J gene is TRBJ2-1, the V gene TRBV6-6, with TRBD2 identical over 7 bases. The germline V gene has CDR1 MNHNY and CDR2 SVGAGI (reference sequence). The CDR3 runs 14 residues. Germline trimming cut 6 bases from V and 5 bases from J; bases unmatched to any gene: 7.

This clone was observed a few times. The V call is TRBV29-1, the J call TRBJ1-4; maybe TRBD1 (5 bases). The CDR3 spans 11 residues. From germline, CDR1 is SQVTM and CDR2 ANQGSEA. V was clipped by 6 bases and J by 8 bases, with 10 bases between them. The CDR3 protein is CSVTNREKLFF. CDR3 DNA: TGCAGCGTCACAAACAGGGAAAAACTGTTTTTT.

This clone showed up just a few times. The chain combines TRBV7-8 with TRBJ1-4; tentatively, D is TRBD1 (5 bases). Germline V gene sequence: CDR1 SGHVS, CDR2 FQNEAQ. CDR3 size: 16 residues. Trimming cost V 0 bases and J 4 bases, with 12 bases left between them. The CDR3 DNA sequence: TGTGCCAGCAGCTTAGCGACGAGGGGACTTAATGAAAAACTGTTTTTT. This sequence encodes CASSLATRGLNEKLFF.

The CDR3, as DNA: TGTGCCAGCAGCACCTGGACGGGGTCCGACGAGCAGTACTTC. This encodes CASSTWTGSDEQYF. The rearrangement joins TRBV14 to TRBJ2-7; weak D call: TRBD2 (5 bases). The CDR3 sequence is 14 residues long. CDR1 is SGHDN, CDR2 FVKESK, per germline. The V gene lost 5 bases and the J gene lost 5 bases, with 16 bases spanning the gap.

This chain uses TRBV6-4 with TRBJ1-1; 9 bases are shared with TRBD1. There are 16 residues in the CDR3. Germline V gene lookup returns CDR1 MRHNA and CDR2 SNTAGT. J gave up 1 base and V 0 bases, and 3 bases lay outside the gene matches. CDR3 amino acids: CASSDSEGQGNTEAFF. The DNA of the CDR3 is TGTGCCAGCAGTGACTCTGAGGGACAGGGGAACACTGAAGCTTTCTTT.

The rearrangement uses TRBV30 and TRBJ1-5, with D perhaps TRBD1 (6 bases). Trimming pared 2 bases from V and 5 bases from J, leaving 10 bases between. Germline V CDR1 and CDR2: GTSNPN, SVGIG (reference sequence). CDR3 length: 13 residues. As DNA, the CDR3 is TGTGCCTGGAGTACAGGGTTATATCAGCCCCAGCATTTT. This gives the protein CAWSTGLYQPQHF.

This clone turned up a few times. CDR3: CASSLHISSYEQYF. In DNA, the CDR3 is TGTGCCAGTAGTCTCCACATAAGCTCCTACGAGCAGTACTTC. The chain has TRBV19 and TRBJ2-7, with D unresolved. The CDR3 runs 14 residues. CDR1 and CDR2 from the germline V gene are LNHDA and SQIVND (reference sequence). Trimming shortened V by 5 bases and J by 0 bases, and 11 bases separated the two germline ends.